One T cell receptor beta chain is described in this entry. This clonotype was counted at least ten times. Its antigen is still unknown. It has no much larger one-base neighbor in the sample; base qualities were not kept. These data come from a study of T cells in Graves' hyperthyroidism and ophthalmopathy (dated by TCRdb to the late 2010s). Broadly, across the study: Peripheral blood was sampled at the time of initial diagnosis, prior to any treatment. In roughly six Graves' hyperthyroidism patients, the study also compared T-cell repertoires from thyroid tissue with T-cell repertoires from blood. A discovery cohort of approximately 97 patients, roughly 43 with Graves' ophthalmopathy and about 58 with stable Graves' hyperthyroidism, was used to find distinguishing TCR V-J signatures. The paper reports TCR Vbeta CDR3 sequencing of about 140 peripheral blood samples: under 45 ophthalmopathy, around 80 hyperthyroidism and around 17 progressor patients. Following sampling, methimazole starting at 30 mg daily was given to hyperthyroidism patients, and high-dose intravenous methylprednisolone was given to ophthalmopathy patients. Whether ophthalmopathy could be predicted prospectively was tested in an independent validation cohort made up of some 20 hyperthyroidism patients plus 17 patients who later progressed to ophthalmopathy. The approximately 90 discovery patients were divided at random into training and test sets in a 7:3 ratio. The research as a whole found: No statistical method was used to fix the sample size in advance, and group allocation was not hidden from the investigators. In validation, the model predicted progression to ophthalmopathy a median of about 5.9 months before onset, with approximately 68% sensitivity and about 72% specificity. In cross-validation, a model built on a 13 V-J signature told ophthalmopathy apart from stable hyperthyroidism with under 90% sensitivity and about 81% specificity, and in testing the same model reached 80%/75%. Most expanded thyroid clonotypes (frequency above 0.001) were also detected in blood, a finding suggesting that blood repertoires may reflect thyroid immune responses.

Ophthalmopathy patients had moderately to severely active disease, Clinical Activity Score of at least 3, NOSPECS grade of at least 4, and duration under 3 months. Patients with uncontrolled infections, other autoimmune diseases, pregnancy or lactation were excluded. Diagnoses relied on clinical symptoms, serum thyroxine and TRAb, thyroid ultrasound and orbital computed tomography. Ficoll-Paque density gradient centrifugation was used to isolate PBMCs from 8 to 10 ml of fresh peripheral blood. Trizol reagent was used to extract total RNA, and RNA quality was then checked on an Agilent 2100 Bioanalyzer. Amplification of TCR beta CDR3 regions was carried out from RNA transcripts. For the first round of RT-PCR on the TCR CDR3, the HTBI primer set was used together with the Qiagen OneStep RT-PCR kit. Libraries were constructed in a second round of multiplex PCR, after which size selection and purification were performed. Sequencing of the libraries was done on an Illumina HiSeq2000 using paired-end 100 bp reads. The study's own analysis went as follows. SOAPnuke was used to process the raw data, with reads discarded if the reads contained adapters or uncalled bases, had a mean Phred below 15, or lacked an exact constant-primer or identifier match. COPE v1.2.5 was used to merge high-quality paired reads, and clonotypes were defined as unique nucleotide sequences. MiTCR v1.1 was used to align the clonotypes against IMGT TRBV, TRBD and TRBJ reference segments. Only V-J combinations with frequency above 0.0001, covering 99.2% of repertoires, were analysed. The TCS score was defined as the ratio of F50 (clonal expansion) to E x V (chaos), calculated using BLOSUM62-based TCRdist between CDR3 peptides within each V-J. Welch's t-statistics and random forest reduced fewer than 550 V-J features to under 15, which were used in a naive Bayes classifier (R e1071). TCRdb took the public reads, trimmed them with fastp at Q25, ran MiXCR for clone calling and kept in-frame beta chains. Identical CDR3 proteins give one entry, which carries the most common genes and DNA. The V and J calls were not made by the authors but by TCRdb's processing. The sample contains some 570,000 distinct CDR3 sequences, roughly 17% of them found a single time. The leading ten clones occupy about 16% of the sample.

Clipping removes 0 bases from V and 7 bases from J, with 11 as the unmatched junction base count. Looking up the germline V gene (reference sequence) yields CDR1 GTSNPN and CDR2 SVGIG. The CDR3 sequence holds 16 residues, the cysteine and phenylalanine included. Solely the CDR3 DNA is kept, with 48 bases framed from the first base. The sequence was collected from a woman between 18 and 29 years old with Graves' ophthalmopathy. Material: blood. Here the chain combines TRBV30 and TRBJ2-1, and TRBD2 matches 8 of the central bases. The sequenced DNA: TGTGCCTGGAGTGTAAAACAGCGGGAGCCTAGGAATGAGCAGTTCTTC. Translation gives CAWSVKQREPRNEQFF.